This is a list of T cell receptor beta chains from one sample in a study of blood T cell repertoires in COVID-19. The data were produced by immunoSEQ multiplex PCR, yet TCRdb's version contains in-frame clones alone and is incomplete. This table has under 200,000 clones, 80% to 95% appearing once. Specimen: peripheral blood. These receptors were taken from a man aged 45-65 years with acute or convalescent COVID-19. Each CDR3 is given with its conserved first and last residue. D genes are given only for firm matches. The listing skips clone size in some rows; elsewhere it reads once, few, many or a size class.

TRBV6-2/TRBV6-3	TRBJ1-2	.	14	.	CASSYDWNNYGYTF	TGTGCCAGCAGTTACGACTGGAACAACTATGGCTACACCTTC
TRBV5-5	TRBJ2-1	TRBD2	14	.	CASSTPGLYNEQFF	TGTGCCAGCAGCACCCCGGGACTATACAATGAGCAGTTCTTC
TRBV19	TRBJ2-2	TRBD1	17	.	CASSKSRDRGNTGELFF	TGTGCCAGTAGTAAGTCCCGGGACAGGGGGAACACCGGGGAGCTGTTTTTT
TRBV10-3	TRBJ2-2	TRBD2	14	.	CAISGSSGTGELFF	TGTGCCATCAGTGGGTCTAGCGGGACCGGGGAGCTGTTTTTT
TRBV10-2	TRBJ2-7	TRBD2	16	.	CASSLKTSGRSYEQYF	TGCGCCAGCTCTTTAAAGACTAGCGGGAGATCCTACGAGCAGTACTTC
TRBV7-2	TRBJ1-1	TRBD1	14	.	CASSPRTGNTEAFF	TGTGCCAGCAGCCCAAGGACAGGGAACACTGAAGCTTTCTTT
TRBV21-1	TRBJ2-5	.	18	once	CASTPGGGKQCIQETQYF	TGTGCCAGTACTCCGGGGGGGGGAAAACAATGCATCCAAGAGACCCAGTACTTC
TRBV5-1	TRBJ2-1	TRBD2	15	.	CASRNAGGSYNEQFF	TGCGCCAGCAGAAACGCGGGAGGTAGCTACAATGAGCAGTTCTTC
TRBV18	TRBJ2-2	TRBD1	16	.	CASSPQTNRGTGELFF	TGTGCCAGCTCGCCACAAACGAACAGGGGCACCGGGGAGCTGTTTTTT
TRBV7-9	TRBJ1-2	.	14	.	CASSPWGDNYGYTF	TGTGCCAGCAGCCCCTGGGGGGATAACTATGGCTACACCTTC
TRBV7-2	TRBJ2-5	.	14	.	CASTLGRGVGTQYF	TGTGCCAGCACCCTGGGCAGGGGGGTCGGGACCCAGTACTTC
TRBV20-1	TRBJ2-3	TRBD2	14	.	CSASRGGAQDTQYF	TGCAGTGCTAGTCGGGGGGGGGCGCAAGATACGCAGTATTTT
TRBV5-1	TRBJ2-1	TRBD2	17	.	CASSLGSGGLSYNEQFF	TGCGCCAGCAGCTTAGGTAGCGGGGGACTGAGCTACAATGAGCAGTTCTTC
TRBV7-8	TRBJ1-6	.	14	.	CASSLEDSNSPLHF	TGTGCCAGCAGCTTGGAGGACAGTAATTCACCCCTCCACTTT
TRBV7-9	TRBJ1-1	TRBD1	15	.	CASSLAGTGGTEAFF	TGTGCCAGCAGCTTAGCCGGGACAGGGGGCACTGAAGCTTTCTTT
TRBV18	TRBJ2-7	.	14	.	CASSPPGFAYEQYF	TGTGCCAGCTCACCACCCGGGTTTGCGTACGAGCAGTACTTC
TRBV20-1	TRBJ2-2	.	15	.	CSASSTPANTGELFF	TGCAGTGCTAGTTCCACTCCCGCGAACACCGGGGAGCTGTTTTTT
TRBV6-1	TRBJ2-7	TRBD2	19	.	CASSEWQNLAREVTYEQYF	TGTGCCAGCAGTGAATGGCAGAACTTAGCGCGGGAGGTGACCTACGAGCAGTACTTC
TRBV18	TRBJ2-1	.	13	.	CASSPYVGDEQFF	TGTGCCAGCTCACCCTACGTAGGAGATGAGCAGTTCTTC
TRBV27	TRBJ1-4	.	13	.	CASSPQDNEKLFF	TGTGCCAGCAGTCCTCAGGATAATGAAAAACTGTTTTTT
TRBV27	TRBJ1-1	.	17	.	CASSLYLFGGAGTEAFF	TGTGCCAGCAGTTTATACCTATTTGGGGGTGCGGGGACTGAAGCTTTCTTT
TRBV27	TRBJ1-1	.	15	.	CASSLRPGENTEAFF	TGTGCCAGCAGTTTACGCCCGGGAGAGAACACTGAAGCTTTCTTT
TRBV4-1	TRBJ1-2	.	15	once	CASTQWGDPGYGYTF	TGCGCCAGCACCCAATGGGGGGACCCGGGCTATGGCTACACCTTC
TRBV6-4	TRBJ1-1	.	11	.	CASRPSTEAFF	TGTGCCAGCAGGCCTAGCACTGAAGCTTTCTTT
TRBV29-1	TRBJ2-5	TRBD2	14	.	CSVEVDRGGETQYF	TGCAGCGTTGAAGTCGACCGGGGAGGGGAGACCCAGTACTTC
TRBV7-2	TRBJ2-3	.	13	.	CASSLSLTDTQYF	TGTGCCAGCAGCTTATCCCTCACAGATACGCAGTATTTT
TRBV28	TRBJ2-7	.	15	.	CASSFVRSSSYEQYF	TGTGCCAGCAGTTTTGTCCGGTCTAGCTCCTACGAGCAGTACTTC
TRBV7-2	TRBJ2-7	TRBD1	13	.	CASSWGTGMEQYF	TGTGCCAGCAGCTGGGGGACAGGGATGGAGCAGTACTTC
TRBV2	TRBJ2-1	.	14	.	CASSRDTTYNEQFF	TGTGCCAGCAGCCGGGACACCACCTACAATGAGCAGTTCTTC
TRBV12-3/TRBV12-4	TRBJ2-1	.	12	.	CASSYSRGEQFF	TGTGCCAGCAGCTACTCCAGAGGTGAGCAGTTCTTC
TRBV7-9	TRBJ2-2	.	19	once	CASSLKSGKRIPNTGELFF	TGTGCCAGCAGCCTTAAATCCGGGAAGCGAATCCCGAACACCGGGGAGCTGTTTTTT
TRBV28	TRBJ1-1	TRBD1	14	.	CAIKVAGGRTEAFF	TGTGCCATCAAGGTGGCAGGGGGCCGCACTGAAGCTTTCTTT
TRBV30	TRBJ1-5	.	14	.	CAWSVQGGNQPQHF	TGTGCCTGGAGTGTACAGGGAGGCAATCAGCCCCAGCATTTT
TRBV5-1	TRBJ2-5	.	14	.	CASSLGSPRGTQYF	TGCGCCAGCAGCTTGGGGAGCCCTAGGGGGACCCAGTACTTC
TRBV7-2	TRBJ1-2	.	14	.	CASSLTNRDYGYTF	TGTGCCAGCAGCTTAACTAACAGGGACTATGGCTACACCTTC
TRBV7-6	TRBJ2-2	TRBD1	16	few	CASSSEGQGAAGELFF	TGTGCCAGCAGCTCAGAGGGACAGGGGGCGGCGGGGGAGCTGTTTTTT
TRBV4-3	TRBJ2-1	TRBD2	16	.	CASSRREAGGVNEQFF	TGCGCCAGCAGCCGAAGGGAAGCGGGGGGGGTGAATGAGCAGTTCTTC
TRBV23-1	TRBJ1-2	.	13	.	CASSQSRGYGYTF	TGCGCCAGCAGTCAATCGAGGGGGTATGGCTACACCTTC